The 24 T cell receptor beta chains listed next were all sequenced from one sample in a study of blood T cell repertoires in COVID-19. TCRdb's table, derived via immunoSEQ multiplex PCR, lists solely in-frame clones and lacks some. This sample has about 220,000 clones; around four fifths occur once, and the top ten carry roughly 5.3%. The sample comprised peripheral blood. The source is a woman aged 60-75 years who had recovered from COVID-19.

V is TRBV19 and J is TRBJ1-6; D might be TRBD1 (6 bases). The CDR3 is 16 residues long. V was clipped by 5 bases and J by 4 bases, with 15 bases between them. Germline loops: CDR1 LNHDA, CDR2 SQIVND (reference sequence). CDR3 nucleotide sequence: TGTGCCAGTAGTCGAGGAACGACAGGTTATAATTCACCCCTCCACTTT. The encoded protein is CASSRGTTGYNSPLHF.

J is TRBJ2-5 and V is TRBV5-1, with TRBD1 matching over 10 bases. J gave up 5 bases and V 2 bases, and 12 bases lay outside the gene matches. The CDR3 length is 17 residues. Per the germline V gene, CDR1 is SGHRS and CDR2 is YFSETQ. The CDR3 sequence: CASSLPETGGDLETQYF. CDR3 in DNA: TGCGCCAGCAGCTTACCCGAGACAGGGGGCGATTTGGAGACCCAGTACTTC.

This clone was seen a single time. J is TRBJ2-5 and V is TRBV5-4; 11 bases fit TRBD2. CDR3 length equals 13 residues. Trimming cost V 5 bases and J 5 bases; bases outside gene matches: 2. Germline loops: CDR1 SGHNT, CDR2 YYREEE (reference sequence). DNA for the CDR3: TGTGCCAGCAGAAGGACTAGCGGGGAGACCCAGTACTTC. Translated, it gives CASRRTSGETQYF.

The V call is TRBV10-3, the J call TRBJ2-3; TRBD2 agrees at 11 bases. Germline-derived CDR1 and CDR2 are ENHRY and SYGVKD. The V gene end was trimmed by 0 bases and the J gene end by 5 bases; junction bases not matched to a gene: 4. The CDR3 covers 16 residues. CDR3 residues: CAISESTSGNKDTQYF. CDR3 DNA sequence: TGTGCCATCAGTGAGTCGACTAGCGGGAATAAAGATACGCAGTATTTT.

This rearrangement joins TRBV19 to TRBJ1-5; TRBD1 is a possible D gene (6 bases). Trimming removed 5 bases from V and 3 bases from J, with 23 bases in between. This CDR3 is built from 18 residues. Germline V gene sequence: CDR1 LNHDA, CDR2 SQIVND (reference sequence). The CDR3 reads CASSRERQAPPFNQPQHF. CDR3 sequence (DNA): TGTGCCAGTAGTCGAGAGAGACAGGCGCCTCCGTTCAATCAGCCCCAGCATTTT.

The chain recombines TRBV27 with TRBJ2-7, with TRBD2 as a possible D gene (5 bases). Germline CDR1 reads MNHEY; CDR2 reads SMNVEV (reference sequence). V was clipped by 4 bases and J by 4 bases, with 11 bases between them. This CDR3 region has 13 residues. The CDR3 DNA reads TGTGCCAGCAGTTCCTATCGGGGATACGAGCAGTACTTC. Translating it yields CASSSYRGYEQYF.

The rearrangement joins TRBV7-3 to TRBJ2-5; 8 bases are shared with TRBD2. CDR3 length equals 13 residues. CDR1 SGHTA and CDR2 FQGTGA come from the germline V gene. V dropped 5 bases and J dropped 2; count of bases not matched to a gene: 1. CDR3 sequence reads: CASSPGGQETQYF. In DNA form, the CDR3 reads TGTGCCAGCAGCCCGGGGGGGCAAGAGACCCAGTACTTC.

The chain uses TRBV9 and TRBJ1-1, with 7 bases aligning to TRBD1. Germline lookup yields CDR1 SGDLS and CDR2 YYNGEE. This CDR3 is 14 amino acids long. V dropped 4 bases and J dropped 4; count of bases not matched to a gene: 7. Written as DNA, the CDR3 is TGTGCCAGCAGCTTCAGTCAGGGGGGCACTGAAGCTTTCTTT. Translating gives CASSFSQGGTEAFF. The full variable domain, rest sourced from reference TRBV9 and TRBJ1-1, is DSGVTQTPKHLITATGQRVTLRCSPRSGDLSVYWYQQSLDQGLQFLIQYYNGEERAKGNILERFSAQQFPDLHSELNLSSLELGDSALYFCASSFSQGGTEAFFGQGTRLTVV.

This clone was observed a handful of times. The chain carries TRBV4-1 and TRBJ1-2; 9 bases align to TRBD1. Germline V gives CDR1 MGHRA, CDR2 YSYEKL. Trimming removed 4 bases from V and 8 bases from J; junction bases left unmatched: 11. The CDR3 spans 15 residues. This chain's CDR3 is CASSRGDREGHGYTF. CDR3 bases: TGCGCCAGCAGCCGAGGGGACAGGGAAGGTCACGGCTACACCTTC.

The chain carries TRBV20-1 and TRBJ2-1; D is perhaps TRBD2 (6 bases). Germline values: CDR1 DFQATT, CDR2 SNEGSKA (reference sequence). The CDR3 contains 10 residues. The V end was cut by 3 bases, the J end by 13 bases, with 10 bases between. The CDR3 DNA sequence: TGCAGTGCTAGGGGACTTGATCAGTTCTTC. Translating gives CSARGLDQFF.

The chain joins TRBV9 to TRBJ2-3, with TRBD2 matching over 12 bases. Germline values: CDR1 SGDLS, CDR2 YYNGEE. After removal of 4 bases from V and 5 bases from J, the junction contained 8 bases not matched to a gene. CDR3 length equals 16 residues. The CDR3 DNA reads TGTGCCAGCAGCCGCCGGCTAGCGGGGGGGCAAGATACGCAGTATTTT. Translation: CASSRRLAGGQDTQYF.

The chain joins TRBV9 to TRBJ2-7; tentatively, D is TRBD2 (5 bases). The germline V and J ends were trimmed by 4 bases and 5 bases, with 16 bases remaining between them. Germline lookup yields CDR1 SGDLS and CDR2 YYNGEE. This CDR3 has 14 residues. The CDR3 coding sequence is TGTGCCAGCAGCCCTCGAGGGCCTGACGACGAGCAGTACTTC. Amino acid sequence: CASSPRGPDDEQYF.

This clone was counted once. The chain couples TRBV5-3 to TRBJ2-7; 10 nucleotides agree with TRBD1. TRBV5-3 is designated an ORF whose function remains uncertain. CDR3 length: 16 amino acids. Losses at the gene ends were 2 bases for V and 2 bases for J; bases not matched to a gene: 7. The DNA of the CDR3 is TGTGCCAGAAGCTTACCGGGACAGGGGACGCCCTACGAGCAGTACTTC. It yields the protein CARSLPGQGTPYEQYF.

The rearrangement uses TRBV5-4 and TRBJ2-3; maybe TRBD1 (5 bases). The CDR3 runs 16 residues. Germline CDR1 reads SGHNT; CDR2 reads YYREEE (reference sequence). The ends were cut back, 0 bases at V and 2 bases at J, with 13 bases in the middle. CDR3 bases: TGTGCCAGCAGCTTGGTGGGGCAGGCGCCCACAGATACGCAGTATTTT. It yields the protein CASSLVGQAPTDTQYF.

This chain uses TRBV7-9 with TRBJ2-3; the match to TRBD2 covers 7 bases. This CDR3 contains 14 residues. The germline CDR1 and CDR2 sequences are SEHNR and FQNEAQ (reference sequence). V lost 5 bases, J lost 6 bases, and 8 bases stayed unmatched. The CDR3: CASSQTSSYDTQYF. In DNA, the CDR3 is TGTGCCAGCAGCCAGACTAGCTCATACGATACGCAGTATTTT.

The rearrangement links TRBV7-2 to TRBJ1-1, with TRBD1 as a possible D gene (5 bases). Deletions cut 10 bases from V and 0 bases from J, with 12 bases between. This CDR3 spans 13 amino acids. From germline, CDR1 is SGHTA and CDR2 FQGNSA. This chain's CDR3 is CATAWGVNTEAFF. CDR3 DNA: TGTGCCACGGCGTGGGGGGTGAACACTGAAGCTTTCTTT.

The CDR3 nucleotides read TGTGCCAGCAGTGAATTAGCGGCCTACGAGCAGTACTTC. It codes for CASSELAAYEQYF. The chain couples TRBV2 to TRBJ2-7; a possible D gene is TRBD2 (6 bases). Trimming shortened V by 2 bases and J by 2 bases, and 7 bases separated the two germline ends. This CDR3 spans 13 amino acids. Germline CDR1 is SNHLY and CDR2 is FYNNEI. Full variable domain (rest looked up from reference TRBV2 and TRBJ2-7): EPEVTQTPSHQVTQMGQEVILRCVPISNHLYFYWYRQILGQKVEFLVSFYNNEISEKSEIFDDQFSVERPDGSNFTLKIRSTKLEDSAMYFCASSELAAYEQYFGPGTRLTVT.

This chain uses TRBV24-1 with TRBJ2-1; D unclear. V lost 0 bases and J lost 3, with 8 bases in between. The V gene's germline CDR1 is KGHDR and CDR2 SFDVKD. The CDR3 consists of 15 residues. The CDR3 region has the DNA TGTGCCACCAGTGATTTGCGAGACAACTACAATGAGCAGTTCTTC. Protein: CATSDLRDNYNEQFF.

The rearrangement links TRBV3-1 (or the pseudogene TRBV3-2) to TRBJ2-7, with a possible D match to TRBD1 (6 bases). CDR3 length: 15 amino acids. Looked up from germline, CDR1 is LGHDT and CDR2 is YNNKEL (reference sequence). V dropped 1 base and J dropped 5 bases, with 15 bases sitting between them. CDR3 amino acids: CASSQGSWGRDEQYF. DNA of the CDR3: TGTGCCAGCAGCCAAGGTTCCTGGGGGCGGGACGAGCAGTACTTC.

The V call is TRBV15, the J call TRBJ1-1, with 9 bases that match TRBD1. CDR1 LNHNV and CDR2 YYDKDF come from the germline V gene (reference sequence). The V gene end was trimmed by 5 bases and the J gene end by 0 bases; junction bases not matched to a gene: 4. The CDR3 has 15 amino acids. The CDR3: CATSGDRVLNTEAFF. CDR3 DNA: TGTGCCACCAGCGGGGACAGGGTTTTGAACACTGAAGCTTTCTTT.

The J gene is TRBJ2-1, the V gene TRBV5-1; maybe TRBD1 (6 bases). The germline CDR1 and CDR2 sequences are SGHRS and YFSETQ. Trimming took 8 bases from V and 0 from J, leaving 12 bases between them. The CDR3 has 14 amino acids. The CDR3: CASRQESSYNEQFF. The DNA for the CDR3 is TGCGCCAGTAGACAGGAGAGCTCCTACAATGAGCAGTTCTTC. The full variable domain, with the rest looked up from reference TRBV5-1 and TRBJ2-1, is KAGVTQTPRYLIKTRGQQVTLSCSPISGHRSVSWYQQTPGQGLQFLFEYFSETQRNKGNFPGRFSGRQFSNSRSEMNVSTLELGDSALYLCASRQESSYNEQFFGPGTRLTVL.

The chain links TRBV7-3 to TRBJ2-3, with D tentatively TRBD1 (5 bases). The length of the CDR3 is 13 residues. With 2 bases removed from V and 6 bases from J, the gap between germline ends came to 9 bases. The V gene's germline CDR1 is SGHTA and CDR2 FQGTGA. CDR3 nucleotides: TGTGCCAGCAGCTTACCAGGGTCGGATACGCAGTATTTT. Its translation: CASSLPGSDTQYF.

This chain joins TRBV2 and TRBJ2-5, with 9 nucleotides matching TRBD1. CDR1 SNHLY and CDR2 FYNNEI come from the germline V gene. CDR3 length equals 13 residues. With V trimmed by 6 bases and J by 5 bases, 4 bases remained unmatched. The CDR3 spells CASRGTGKETQYF. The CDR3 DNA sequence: TGTGCCAGCAGGGGGACAGGGAAGGAGACCCAGTACTTC.

The CDR3 DNA follows: TGTGCCTGCCTCCTTCAGAGCGGGGGGGCCGAAGAGACCCAGTACTTC. This codes for CACLLQSGGAEETQYF. The chain carries TRBV30 and TRBJ2-5; 10 bases align to TRBD2. The CDR3 spans 16 residues. The ends lost 6 bases at V and 3 bases at J; junction bases unmatched: 13. In germline, CDR1 is GTSNPN, CDR2 SVGIG (reference sequence).